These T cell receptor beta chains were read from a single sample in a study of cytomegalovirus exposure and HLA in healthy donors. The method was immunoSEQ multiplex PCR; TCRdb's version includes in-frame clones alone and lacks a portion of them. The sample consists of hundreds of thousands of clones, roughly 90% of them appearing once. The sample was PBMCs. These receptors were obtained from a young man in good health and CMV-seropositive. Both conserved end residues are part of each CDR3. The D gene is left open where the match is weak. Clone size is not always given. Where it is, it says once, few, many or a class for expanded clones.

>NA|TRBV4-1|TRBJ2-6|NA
TGCGCCAGCCAAGGGGGGGGCCTCCAGGGGAGGGCTGGGGCCAACGTCCTGACTTTC
CASQGGGLQGRAGANVLTF
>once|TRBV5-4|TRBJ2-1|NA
TGTGCCAGCAGCTCCCCATCCGGAGAGCAGTTCTTC
CASSSPSGEQFF
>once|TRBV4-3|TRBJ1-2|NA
TGCGCCAGCAGCCAAGATGGGGGTATCAGGGCCGACTATGGCTACACCTTC
CASSQDGGIRADYGYTF
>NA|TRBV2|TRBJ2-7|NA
TGTGCCAGCAGTGACCAGGGAGAAACCTACGAGCAGTACTTC
CASSDQGETYEQYF
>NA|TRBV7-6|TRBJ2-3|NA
TGTGCCAGCAGCTTAGTAGGCGGAAGAAGCACAGATACGCAGTATTTT
CASSLVGGRSTDTQYF
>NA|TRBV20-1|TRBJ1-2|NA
TGCAGTGCAGCCACAGGGCTTGGCTACACCTTC
CSAATGLGYTF
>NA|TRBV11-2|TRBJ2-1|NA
TGTGCCAGCAGCTTAGGTTCGAGCGGGTATGAGCAGTTCTTC
CASSLGSSGYEQFF
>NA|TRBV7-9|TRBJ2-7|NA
TGTGCCAGCAGCTCCCTTTTTAGCTCCTACGAGCAGTACTTC
CASSSLFSSYEQYF
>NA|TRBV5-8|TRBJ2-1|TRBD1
TGTGCCAGCAGCACTTGGACAGGGGCGTGGGATTACAATGAGCAGTTCTTC
CASSTWTGAWDYNEQFF
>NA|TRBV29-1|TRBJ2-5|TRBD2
TGCAGCGTTGAGCTAGCGGGAGTTGTGGTCCAAGAGACCCAGTACTTC
CSVELAGVVVQETQYF
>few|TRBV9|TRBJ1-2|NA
TGTGCCAGCAGCGTAGAGGCCAATGGCTACACCTTC
CASSVEANGYTF
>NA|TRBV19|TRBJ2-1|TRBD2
TGTGCCACCTCCTCTAGCGGGAGGCCTTACAATGAGCAGTTCTTC
CATSSSGRPYNEQFF